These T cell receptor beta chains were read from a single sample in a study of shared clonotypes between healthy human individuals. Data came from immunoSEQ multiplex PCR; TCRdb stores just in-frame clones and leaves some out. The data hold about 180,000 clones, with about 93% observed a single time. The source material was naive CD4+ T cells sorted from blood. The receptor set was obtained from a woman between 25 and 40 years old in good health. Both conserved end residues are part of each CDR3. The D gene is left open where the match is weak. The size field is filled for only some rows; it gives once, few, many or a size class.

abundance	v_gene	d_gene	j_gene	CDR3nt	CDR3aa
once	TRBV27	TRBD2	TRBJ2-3	TGTGCCAGCAGTTTATGGGGGACTAGCGGGCGTCATTCTAGCACAGATACGCAGTATTTT	CASSLWGTSGRHSSTDTQYF
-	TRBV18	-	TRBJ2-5	TGTGCCAGCTCATTCCGGGACAAAAAGGGGGAGCAGTACTTC	CASSFRDKKGEQYF
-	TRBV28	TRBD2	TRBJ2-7	TGTGCCAGCAGTTTCTGGAGGCGGGAGCTCCTCTCCTACGAGCAGTACTTC	CASSFWRRELLSYEQYF
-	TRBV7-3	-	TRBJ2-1	TGTGCCAGCAGCTTTCGAGAAGGGAATGAGCAGTTCTTC	CASSFREGNEQFF
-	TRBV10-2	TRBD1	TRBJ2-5	TGCGCCAGCACCGGGGACAGGGGTATCGAGACCCAGTACTTC	CASTGDRGIETQYF
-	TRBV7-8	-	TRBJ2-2	TGTGCCAGCAGCTTAGTTGTTTTCGGCTTTTCCGGGGAGCTGTTTTTT	CASSLVVFGFSGELFF
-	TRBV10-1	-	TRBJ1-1	TGCGCCAGCAGTGAGTCGAGGGGTGCCGAAGCTTTCTTT	CASSESRGAEAFF
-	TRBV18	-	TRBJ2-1	TGTGCCAGCTCACCACGGGCTAGCGATGAGCAGTTCTTC	CASSPRASDEQFF
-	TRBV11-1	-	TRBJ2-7	TGTGCCAGCAGCACCTCGTTAACTATCTACTCCTACGAGCAGTACTTC	CASSTSLTIYSYEQYF
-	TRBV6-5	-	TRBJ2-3	TGTGCCAGCAGTTACCCTGGGGGGGACACAAATACGCAGTATTTT	CASSYPGGDTNTQYF
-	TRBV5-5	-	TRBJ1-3	TGTGCCAGCAGCTTCGCACCGAACTCTGGAAACACCATATATTTT	CASSFAPNSGNTIYF
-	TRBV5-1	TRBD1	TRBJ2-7	TGCGCCAGCAGCTCGACAGGGGGCGTTCGATACGAGCAGTACTTC	CASSSTGGVRYEQYF
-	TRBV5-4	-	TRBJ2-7	TGTGCCAGCAGCGCGAAGGGAACGTCCTACGAGCAGTACTTC	CASSAKGTSYEQYF
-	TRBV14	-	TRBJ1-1	TGTGCCAGCAGCCAGGGTGGGAACACTGAAGCTTTCTTT	CASSQGGNTEAFF
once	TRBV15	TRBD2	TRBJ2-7	TGTGCCACCAGCAGAGATCTAGGGACTAGCGGCTACGAGCAGTACTTC	CATSRDLGTSGYEQYF
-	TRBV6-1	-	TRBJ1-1	TGTGCCAGCAGGGCTACCGGGACTTCTGCTTTCTTT	CASRATGTSAFF
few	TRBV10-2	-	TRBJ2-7	TGCGCCAGCAGGGGGACCAACGAGCAGTACTTC	CASRGTNEQYF
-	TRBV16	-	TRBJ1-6	TGTGCCAGCAGCCAATCGGCCGGCCAGAGAAATTCACCCCTCCACTTT	CASSQSAGQRNSPLHF
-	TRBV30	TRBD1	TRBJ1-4	TGTGCCTGGAGTGTTAGTAGGACAGGCGACTTAAGGGAAAAACTGTTTTTT	CAWSVSRTGDLREKLFF
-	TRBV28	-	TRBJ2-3	TGTGCCAGCAGTTTCCCTACACCTTTACAGGGACAAAGCACAGATACGCAGTATTTT	CASSFPTPLQGQSTDTQYF
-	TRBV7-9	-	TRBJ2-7	TGTGCCAGCAGCTTAGCAGGTCGCCCCTACGAGCAGTACTTC	CASSLAGRPYEQYF
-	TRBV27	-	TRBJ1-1	TGTGCCAGCAGTCCCCGGGACACCTTGAACACTGAAGCTTTCTTT	CASSPRDTLNTEAFF
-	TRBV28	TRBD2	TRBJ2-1	TGTGCCAGCAGTCTCGGACTAGTCCCAGGTCCCTACAATGAGCAGTTCTTC	CASSLGLVPGPYNEQFF
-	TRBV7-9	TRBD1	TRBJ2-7	TGTGCCAGCAGCTTGTGGGGACAGGGGCCCTACGAGCAGTACTTC	CASSLWGQGPYEQYF
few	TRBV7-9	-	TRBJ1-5	TGTGCCAGCAGCCCCGCGGGGGATCAGCCCCAGCATTTT	CASSPAGDQPQHF
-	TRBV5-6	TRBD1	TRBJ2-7	TGTGCCAGCAGCTTGTTAGGGACAGAGAACTACGAGCAGTACTTC	CASSLLGTENYEQYF
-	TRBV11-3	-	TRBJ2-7	TGTGCCAGCAGCCGAACAGACTGGTACGAGCAGTACTTC	CASSRTDWYEQYF
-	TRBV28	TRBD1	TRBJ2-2	TGTGCCAGCAGCCGTTCCGGGACAGGGAACACCGGGGAGCTGTTTTTT	CASSRSGTGNTGELFF
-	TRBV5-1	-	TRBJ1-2	TGCGCCAGCAGCTGGGAGGGGTTCAATGGCTACACCTTC	CASSWEGFNGYTF
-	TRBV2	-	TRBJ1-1	TGTGCCAGCAGTGAAGCACACCCGAACACTGAAGCTTTCTTT	CASSEAHPNTEAFF
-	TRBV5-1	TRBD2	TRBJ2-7	TGCGCCAGCAGCTTGACTAGCGGGAGCTCCTACGAGCAGTACTTC	CASSLTSGSSYEQYF
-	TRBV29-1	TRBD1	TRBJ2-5	TGCAGCGTTGAGAGGCAGGGGGCAACAGAGACCCAGTACTTC	CSVERQGATETQYF
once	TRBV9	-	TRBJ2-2	TGTGCCAGCAGCCCACCTCCCAGGGGAAGGTCCGGGGAGCTGTTTTTT	CASSPPPRGRSGELFF
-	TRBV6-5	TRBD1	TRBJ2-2	TGTGCCAGCAGACCGGACAGGGCGGACACCGGGGAGCTGTTTTTT	CASRPDRADTGELFF
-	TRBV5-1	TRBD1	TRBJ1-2	TGCGCCAGCAGCGTGTATCTAGGACAGGGCTCTGGCTACACCTTC	CASSVYLGQGSGYTF
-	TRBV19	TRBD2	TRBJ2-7	TGTGCCAGACGGACTAGCGGGAGCCACGAGCAGTACTTC	CARRTSGSHEQYF
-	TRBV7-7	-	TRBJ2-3	TGTGCCAGCAGCTTAGGACTAGGCGGCACAGATACGCAGTATTTT	CASSLGLGGTDTQYF
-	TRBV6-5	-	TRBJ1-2	TGTGCCAGCAGTTACGATTATCAGGGCTCTAACTATGGCTACACCTTC	CASSYDYQGSNYGYTF
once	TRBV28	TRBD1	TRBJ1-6	TGTGCCAGCAGACCGACAGGGAGTGAGAGGGCCCTCCACTTT	CASRPTGSERALHF
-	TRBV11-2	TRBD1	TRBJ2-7	TGTGCCAGCAGCCCATTGACAGGGGGCTACGAGCAGTACTTC	CASSPLTGGYEQYF
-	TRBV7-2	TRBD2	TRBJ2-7	TGTGCCAGCACTCTAGCGGGAGGGCCTTCCGAGCAGTACTTC	CASTLAGGPSEQYF
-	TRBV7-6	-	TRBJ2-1	TGTGCCAGCAGCACGCAGGGGATTGGCGAGCAGTTCTTC	CASSTQGIGEQFF
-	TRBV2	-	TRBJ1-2	TGTGCCAGCAGACCACAGGGACCCTATGGCTACACCTTC	CASRPQGPYGYTF
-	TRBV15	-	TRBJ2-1	TGTGCCACCAGCAGAGCGGGGGCATACAATGAGCAGTTCTTC	CATSRAGAYNEQFF
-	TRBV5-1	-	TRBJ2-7	TGCGCCAGCAGCTTGGCCTATCAGGACAAAAATTACGAGCAGTACTTC	CASSLAYQDKNYEQYF
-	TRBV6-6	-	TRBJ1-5	TGTGCCAGCAGTTACTCGGGGACGGGAGTAAATCAGCCCCAGCATTTT	CASSYSGTGVNQPQHF
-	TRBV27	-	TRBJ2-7	TGTGCCAGCAGTTTAAGGAATCTGGGGTTGGGGGAGCAGTACTTC	CASSLRNLGLGEQYF
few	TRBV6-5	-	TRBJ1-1	TGTGCCAGCACCCCTTTGGGCGGGGGAACGGGAGAAGCTTTCTTT	CASTPLGGGTGEAFF